A selection of T cell receptor beta chains follows, all from one sample in a study of blood T cell repertoires in COVID-19. Generated by immunoSEQ multiplex PCR, the TCRdb table keeps only in-frame clones and is missing some. The sample lists 75,000 to 95,000 clones; about 85% were seen once. The sample was peripheral blood. These receptors originate from an elderly man with active or convalescent COVID-19. Each CDR3 is given with its conserved first and last residue. A D gene is named only where the DNA matches it firmly. A row's size may be missing; if present it is once, few, many or a size class.

clone_size j_call d_call v_call cdr3_nt cdr3_aa
NA TRBJ1-2 NA TRBV21-1 TGTGCCAGCAGCAAAGTCTCGAGGGTTCACGTGTTCAATGGCTACACCTTC CASSKVSRVHVFNGYTF
few TRBJ2-4 NA TRBV5-1 TGCGCCAGCAGCCCCGGGAGGCAGGGGACCAAAAACATTCAGTACTTC CASSPGRQGTKNIQYF
NA TRBJ1-5 TRBD1 TRBV30 TGTGCCTGGAGACCGGGACAGCTTAGCAATCAGCCCCAGCATTTT CAWRPGQLSNQPQHF
NA TRBJ2-5 TRBD2 TRBV7-2 TGTGCCAGCAGCTTAAGCTCAGCGGGAGGGCCAGGGGAGACCCAGTACTTC CASSLSSAGGPGETQYF
NA TRBJ1-2 NA TRBV12-3/TRBV12-4 TGTGCCAGCAGTACAGGGCCGAACTATGGCTACACCTTC CASSTGPNYGYTF
NA TRBJ1-1 NA TRBV4-2 TGTGCCAGCAGCCAAGATCAGTATGAAGCTTTCTTT CASSQDQYEAFF
NA TRBJ1-4 TRBD1 TRBV18 TGTGCCAGCTCACCTGGGACAGGGGCGGATGAAAAACTGTTTTTT CASSPGTGADEKLFF
NA TRBJ2-2 TRBD2 TRBV6-5 TGTGCCAGCAGAAGCGGGGGGGCAGGCACCGGGGAGCTGTTTTTT CASRSGGAGTGELFF
once TRBJ1-5 TRBD1 TRBV19 TGTGCCAGTAGATGGGGACAGGGGACCGGGGGGCCCCAGCATTTT CASRWGQGTGGPQHF
NA TRBJ1-2 NA TRBV5-1 TGCGCCAGCAGCTCCCGACGGGGGGATGGCTACACCTTC CASSSRRGDGYTF
NA TRBJ1-1 NA TRBV3-1/TRBV3-2 TGTGCCAGCAGCCAAGTATATGAGGGGGGGGCTGAAGCTTTCTTT CASSQVYEGGAEAFF
many TRBJ2-1 NA TRBV19 TGTGCCAGTAGTCAGTCGGGACTTCCATACAATGAGCAGTTCTTC CASSQSGLPYNEQFF
once TRBJ1-4 NA TRBV18 TGTGCCAGCTCACCGGGTGAGGGCCGGGGTGAAAAACTGTTTTTT CASSPGEGRGEKLFF
NA TRBJ1-5 TRBD1 TRBV18 TGTGCCAGCTCACCGTCGACAGGGAGCAATCAGCCCCAGCATTTT CASSPSTGSNQPQHF
NA TRBJ1-3 NA TRBV27 TGTGCCAGCAAATCGGTAGGAAACACCATATATTTT CASKSVGNTIYF
NA TRBJ1-2 NA TRBV6-6 TGTGCCAGCAGTTACGCAGGGGCGGGTGGCTACACCTTC CASSYAGAGGYTF
NA TRBJ2-2 NA TRBV18 TGTGCCAGCTCACCACGATCAGATTCGAACACCGGGGAGCTGTTTTTT CASSPRSDSNTGELFF
NA TRBJ2-2 NA TRBV5-1 TGCGCCAGCAGCTTGGGCTCTAAGAACACCGGGGAGCTGTTTTTT CASSLGSKNTGELFF
NA TRBJ1-5 TRBD1 TRBV5-1 TGCGCCAGCAGCCTGGGGACAGGGGGCAGCAATCAGCCCCAGCATTTT CASSLGTGGSNQPQHF
NA TRBJ1-4 NA TRBV7-2 TGTGCCAGCAGCTCACATGGGAGGGGCATCGATGAAAAACTGTTTTTT CASSSHGRGIDEKLFF
NA TRBJ1-3 NA TRBV6-5 TGTGCCAGCACGGCTGGAAACACCATATATTTT CASTAGNTIYF
few TRBJ2-3 NA TRBV11-3 TGTGCCAGCAGCACCCAGGGAAAAAACACAGATACGCAGTATTTT CASSTQGKNTDTQYF
few TRBJ2-3 NA TRBV18 TGTGCCAGCTCACCCCCACTTTCAGATACGCAGTATTTT CASSPPLSDTQYF
once TRBJ1-4 TRBD1 TRBV2 TGTGCCAGCAGGAGACAGGGGGTGAATGAAAAACTGTTTTTT CASRRQGVNEKLFF
once TRBJ1-3 NA TRBV6-5 TGTGCCAGCAGTCCGAGGGCAGCCTCTGGAAACACCATATATTTT CASSPRAASGNTIYF
NA TRBJ1-5 NA TRBV6-5 TGTGCCAGCAGTAGCGACAGTAGCAATCAGCCCCAGCATTTT CASSSDSSNQPQHF
NA TRBJ1-2 NA TRBV7-9 TGTGCCAGCAGCTTAGGCAGGGGAGATGGCTACACCTTC CASSLGRGDGYTF
NA TRBJ2-2 TRBD1 TRBV19 TGTGCCAGTAATCGGGACAGGGGAGCCGGGGAGCTGTTTTTT CASNRDRGAGELFF
NA TRBJ1-6 TRBD1 TRBV11-3 TGTGCCAGCAGCTTAGAGGGGACAGGGGATTCACCCCTCCACTTT CASSLEGTGDSPLHF
NA TRBJ2-5 TRBD2 TRBV2 TGTGCCAGCAGTGGGGTCGGGACTAGCGAGTGGGAGACCCAGTACTTC CASSGVGTSEWETQYF
NA TRBJ2-4 NA TRBV10-3 TGTGCCATCAGTGAGTCGGCCCCTGAGGACATTCAGTACTTC CAISESAPEDIQYF
NA TRBJ1-6 NA TRBV4-1 TGCGCCAGCAGCTCGGCGTGGAGCTCCTATAATTCACCCCTCCACTTT CASSSAWSSYNSPLHF
NA TRBJ1-6 TRBD1 TRBV28 TGTGCCAGCATTAACAGGGGTTCCTATAATTCACCCCTCCACTTT CASINRGSYNSPLHF
once TRBJ1-2 NA TRBV12-3/TRBV12-4 TGTGCCAGCTTAAAGGGGCGTTATGGCTACACCTTC CASLKGRYGYTF
NA TRBJ1-2 TRBD1 TRBV27 TGTGCCAGCAGTCCCGGGACAGGGTATGGCTACACCTTC CASSPGTGYGYTF
NA TRBJ2-3 TRBD2 TRBV7-9 TGTGCCAGCACCCCAGGCGGGAGCCCAGATACGCAGTATTTT CASTPGGSPDTQYF
once TRBJ1-6 NA TRBV4-1 TGCGCCAGCAGCCAAGGAAGGGGTTATAATTCACCCCTCCACTTT CASSQGRGYNSPLHF
NA TRBJ2-1 TRBD2 TRBV7-9 TGTGCCAGCAGCCCCCTCCTAGCGGGAGGGTACAATGAGCAGTTCTTC CASSPLLAGGYNEQFF
NA TRBJ2-1 TRBD1 TRBV2 TGTGCCAGCAAAACCGGACAGGGTGCTTTCAATGAGCAGTTCTTC CASKTGQGAFNEQFF
once TRBJ1-1 NA TRBV18 TGTGCCAGCTCACCATTTTCGGTCAGAGAGGGACATTTCTTT CASSPFSVREGHFF
NA TRBJ1-6 NA TRBV7-9 TGTGCCAGCAGCCCTTTAGAGGGTTATAATTCACCCCTCCACTTT CASSPLEGYNSPLHF
NA TRBJ1-1 NA TRBV19 TGTGCCAGTAGTCGGTCACCGCGGAACACTGAAGCTTTCTTT CASSRSPRNTEAFF
NA TRBJ2-3 TRBD1 TRBV12-5 TGTGCTAGTGGGGAACAGGGGGCAGTCACAGATACGCAGTATTTT CASGEQGAVTDTQYF
NA TRBJ1-6 TRBD1 TRBV6-6 TGTGCCAGCAGTTCGGACAGGGGGTATTCACCCCTCCACTTT CASSSDRGYSPLHF
NA TRBJ1-6 TRBD1 TRBV14 TGTGCCAGCAGCCAAAATCCAGGGGGGAATTCACCCCTCCACTTT CASSQNPGGNSPLHF
NA TRBJ1-2 TRBD1 TRBV29-1 TGCAGCGTTGGCCTGGTCGGACAGGGTGCTAACTATGGCTACACCTTC CSVGLVGQGANYGYTF